A selection of T cell receptor beta chains follows, all from one sample in a study of PD-1 blockade in classical Hodgkin lymphoma. Libraries were prepared by immunoSEQ multiplex PCR; TCRdb keeps only in-frame clonotypes and omits some of them. The data show roughly 20,000 clones, with roughly 88% seen just once and roughly 14% held by the top ten. Sample: peripheral blood mononuclear cells (PBMCs), taken before the second cycle of nivolumab. These receptor sequences come from a human donor with classical Hodgkin lymphoma. The CDR3 runs from the conserved cysteine through the conserved F or W.

TRBV6-1,TRBJ1-6,CASSELQGEVSPLHF
TRBV19,TRBJ2-7,CASSQAPRADPNSYEQYF
TRBV5-1,TRBJ2-2,CASSLGGAGELFF
TRBV4-3,TRBJ2-7,CASSQGLGTNGEQYF
TRBV6-8,TRBJ2-1,CASLLAGVNEQFF
TRBV27,TRBJ1-6,CASSPGSYNSPLHF
TRBV5-8,TRBJ1-6,CASSRDGVSPLHF
TRBV4-2,TRBJ1-2,CASSQAKENYGYTF
TRBV5-1,TRBJ1-4,CASSPNVGREEKLFF
TRBV6-1,TRBJ2-5,CASSEARAGADRGPLGETQYF
TRBV5-1,TRBJ2-3,CASSLDPGGPDTQYF
TRBV7-9,TRBJ2-5,CASSNGLLGETQYF
TRBV9,TRBJ2-2,CASSVEAAGGTTGELFF
TRBV5-1,TRBJ2-2,CASSSSVGGLSTGELFF
TRBV7-2,TRBJ2-1,CASSLARDNEQFF
TRBV6-5,TRBJ2-5,CASSPTRGGQETQYF
TRBV9,TRBJ1-2,CASSAGTGGDYGYTF
TRBV7-9,TRBJ1-2,CASSLAASYHGYTF
TRBV7-9,TRBJ2-1,CASSFSASGGVSEQFF
TRBV7-8,TRBJ1-6,CASSLSYTGLGNSPLHF
TRBV5-1,TRBJ2-5,CASSRGEGETQYF
TRBV29-1,TRBJ2-3,CSALARASTDTQYF
TRBV7-2,TRBJ2-7,CASSKRRSYEQYF
TRBV4-1,TRBJ2-7,CASSQASDRGLYEQYF
TRBV6-5,TRBJ2-1,CASSLNSNTYNEQFF
TRBV7-9,TRBJ2-5,CASSLDRLLQETQYF
TRBV5-1,TRBJ1-1,CASSLLGPQIF
TRBV7-8,TRBJ2-7,CASSLGDRGTYEQYF
TRBV5-1,TRBJ2-3,CASSLPGGTDTQYF
TRBV5-1,TRBJ1-3,CASSLAGGSGNTIYF
TRBV6-6,TRBJ2-7,CASSYALGPYEQYF
TRBV30,TRBJ1-1,CAGLQGRRNEAFF
TRBV7-8,TRBJ1-1,CASSFLGEDTEAFF
TRBV27,TRBJ2-1,CAGRQKQFF
TRBV5-1,TRBJ1-6,CASSLTNSPLHF
TRBV15,TRBJ2-7,CATSSGADYEQYF
TRBV10-3,TRBJ1-2,CAISVDRGRDYGYTF
TRBV13,TRBJ1-6,CASSLSGGSPLHF
TRBV6-5,TRBJ1-6,CASSYAGSPLHF
TRBV5-1,TRBJ2-1,CASSLRQGYEQFF
TRBV6-5,TRBJ2-7,CASTQSGTVYEQYF
TRBV9,TRBJ1-4,CASSVQGAGEKLFF
TRBV5-1,TRBJ1-2,CASSLDGDSGGYTF
TRBV5-1,TRBJ1-2,CASSPLGEYGYTF
TRBV9,TRBJ1-5,CASSGTSNQPQHF
TRBV5-1,TRBJ2-7,CASSLSGGVGEQYF
TRBV7-8,TRBJ2-7,CASSLARDRGFGGAAEQYF
TRBV7-9,TRBJ2-1,CASSLMAGAYNEQFF
TRBV19,TRBJ2-6,CASSIGEGSGANVLTF
TRBV7-2,TRBJ1-2,CASSLTPTDNYGYTF
TRBV13,TRBJ2-7,CASSFSPTSGTYEQYF
TRBV10-1,TRBJ2-3,CASSEWGTDTQYF
TRBV7-9,TRBJ1-2,CASSLDTGSKGSGYTF
TRBV7-9,TRBJ1-3,CASSRTSSGNTIYF